This T cell receptor beta chain came from a study of shared clonotypes between healthy human individuals. Selected positively for CCR7 and CD45RO-negative, naive CD8 cells excluded terminally differentiated effector memory CD45RA+ cells. Genomic DNA belonging to each subset was distributed in equal measure over several immunoSEQ plates. Libraries were prepared by immunoSEQ multiplex PCR; TCRdb keeps only in-frame clonotypes and omits some of them. This repertoire shows about 2.1 million clones, 93% found once; its top ten account for approximately 1.7%. CDR1 is MNHNS, CDR2 SASEGT, per germline. The CDR3 loop spans 15 amino acids. Deletions cut 6 bases from V and 3 bases from J, with 17 bases between.

The V call is TRBV6-1, the J call TRBJ1-1; D remains unclear. The sequence was collected from a man younger than 30 in good health. Some clones in this sample may be carry-over from other donors' samples. Specimen: naive CD8+ T cells from PBMCs. The CDR3 nucleotides are TGTGCCAGCAGCCTAAACGGCAACGGGTACACTGAAGCTTTCTTT. Translation: CASSLNGNGYTEAFF.